The rows below give T cell receptor beta chains drawn from one sample of a study of blood T cell repertoires in COVID-19. Sequencing was performed with immunoSEQ multiplex PCR; in TCRdb, only in-frame clones are kept and a portion is missing. Here the sample spans 55,000 to 80,000 clones, approximately 86% being singletons. Sequencing was done on a sample of peripheral blood. These TCRs come from a man aged 45-65 years with acute or convalescent COVID-19. The CDR3 runs from the conserved cysteine through the conserved F or W. A D gene is named only where the DNA matches it firmly. Clone size is given for some rows only: seen once, a few or many times, or a class if the clone is expanded.

>-|-|TRBV10-3|TRBJ1-2
TGTGCCATCAGTGAGCCTCAGGGGAACTATGGCTACACCTTC
CAISEPQGNYGYTF
>few|-|TRBV4-1|TRBJ1-2
TGCGCCAGCAGCCAAGTGAACGGGGGCTATGGCTACACCTTC
CASSQVNGGYGYTF
>-|TRBD2|TRBV2|TRBJ2-3
TGTGCCAGCAGTGACCTAGCGGGGGGAACAGATACGCAGTATTTT
CASSDLAGGTDTQYF
>-|TRBD1|TRBV6-5|TRBJ1-2
TGTGCCAGCAGTTACCTTGGACAGGCGATCTATGGCTACACCTTC
CASSYLGQAIYGYTF
>-|-|TRBV19|TRBJ2-3
TGTGCCAGTAGTGAAGCGGGAGATACGCAGTATTTT
CASSEAGDTQYF
>-|-|TRBV19|TRBJ2-7
TGTGCCAGTAGTATCCCGGAAGGGGAAGCCTACGAGCAGTACTTC
CASSIPEGEAYEQYF
>-|-|TRBV6-5|TRBJ1-5
TGTGCCAGCAGTTACGGGTCAGGCAGCAATCAGCCCCAGCATTTT
CASSYGSGSNQPQHF
>-|TRBD1|TRBV5-6|TRBJ1-2
TGTGCCAGCAGCCCCGGGACAGCTTCTAACTATGGCTACACCTTC
CASSPGTASNYGYTF
>once|-|TRBV24-1|TRBJ1-1
TGTGCCACCAGTGCCAGGGGCAGCACTGAAGCTTTCTTT
CATSARGSTEAFF
>-|TRBD1|TRBV4-1|TRBJ2-7
TGCGCCAGCAGCCAAGGTGGGACAGGGAGCTACGAGCAGTACTTC
CASSQGGTGSYEQYF
>-|-|TRBV18|TRBJ1-1
TGTGCCAGCTCACCGGGACAGAACACTGAAGCTTTCTTT
CASSPGQNTEAFF
>-|TRBD1|TRBV18|TRBJ2-1
TGTGCCAGCTCACCAAGGCAGGGGGCGGACAATGAGCAGTTCTTC
CASSPRQGADNEQFF
>-|TRBD1|TRBV5-6|TRBJ2-7
TGTGCCAGCAGCTCCCAAACGACAGGGCACGAGCAGTACTTC
CASSSQTTGHEQYF
>few|-|TRBV11-3|TRBJ1-1
TGTGCCAGCAGCTTGGGCCGTACGGACAGTGAAGCTTTCTTT
CASSLGRTDSEAFF
>-|-|TRBV10-2|TRBJ1-5
TGCGCCAGCAGTGATCGGCAGGGTAATAGCAATCAGCCCCAGCATTTT
CASSDRQGNSNQPQHF
>-|-|TRBV7-2|TRBJ2-1
TGTGCCAGCAGCTTAGGTAGCTCCTACAATGAGCAGTTCTTC
CASSLGSSYNEQFF
>-|-|TRBV11-2|TRBJ1-5
TGTGCCAGCAGCTTACGGCAGGTGGAGCCCCAGCATTTT
CASSLRQVEPQHF
>-|-|TRBV19|TRBJ2-2
TGTGCCAGTAGTTGGACAGAAAACACCGGGGAGCTGTTTTTT
CASSWTENTGELFF
>-|-|TRBV5-1|TRBJ1-2
TGCGCCAGCAGCGCAGGGTCCGACTATGGCTACACCTTC
CASSAGSDYGYTF
>-|-|TRBV9|TRBJ2-2
TGTGCCAGCAGCGTAGAGGGAGCTACCAGGGGCACCGGGGAGCTGTTTTTT
CASSVEGATRGTGELFF
>-|TRBD1|TRBV27|TRBJ2-7
TGTGCCAGCAGGAAGGGACAGAGCTACGAGCAGTACTTC
CASRKGQSYEQYF
>-|TRBD2|TRBV29-1|TRBJ2-5
TGCAGCGTTGAAATTCACGCTAGTCCGGGGGGGTACCAAGAGACCCAGTACTTC
CSVEIHASPGGYQETQYF
>-|-|TRBV9|TRBJ2-5
TGTGCCAGCAGCCCAGACCGGGGGACGGAGACCCAGTACTTC
CASSPDRGTETQYF
>-|-|TRBV6-9|TRBJ2-1
TGTGCCAGCAGTTATAACCCCGGCAGGGGCTTAAATGAGCAGTTCTTC
CASSYNPGRGLNEQFF
>-|TRBD1|TRBV6-5|TRBJ1-4
TGTGCCAGCAGTTCCCAGGGGGTACGGGGTGAAAAACTGTTTTTT
CASSSQGVRGEKLFF
>-|TRBD1|TRBV18|TRBJ2-4
TGTGCCAGCTCACCTCCACCAGAATCGACAGGGGGCACGGCCATTCAGTACTTC
CASSPPPESTGGTAIQYF
>-|-|TRBV3-1/TRBV3-2|TRBJ1-1
TGTGCCAGCAGCCAAGATTCGTCTTTTAGGGGGACTGAAGCTTTCTTT
CASSQDSSFRGTEAFF
>-|-|TRBV12-3/TRBV12-4|TRBJ2-2
TGTGCCAGCAGTTTTATAAACACCGGGGAGCTGTTTTTT
CASSFINTGELFF
>-|TRBD1|TRBV5-1|TRBJ2-2
TGCGCCAGCAGCTTACCAGAGACAGGGGGGGCCACCGGGGAGCTGTTTTTT
CASSLPETGGATGELFF
>-|TRBD2|TRBV5-1|TRBJ2-5
TGCGCCAGCAGCCGGACTAGCGGGAGGGCGGCAGAGACCCAGTACTTC
CASSRTSGRAAETQYF
>few|TRBD1|TRBV28|TRBJ1-5
TGTGCCAGCAGTTCCGGACAGGGTGGTCAGCCCCAGCATTTT
CASSSGQGGQPQHF
>-|TRBD1|TRBV5-4|TRBJ1-6
TGTGCCAGCAGCTTAGGTACAGGGGAGAATTCACCCCTCCACTTT
CASSLGTGENSPLHF
>few|-|TRBV7-2|TRBJ1-5
TGTGCCAGCAGCTTAGACCCCACGGATCAGCCCCAGCATTTT
CASSLDPTDQPQHF
>-|TRBD1|TRBV7-9|TRBJ2-1
TGTGCCAGCAGCCTAACCGGGACAGGGGTTGCAGAGCAGTTCTTC
CASSLTGTGVAEQFF
>few|-|TRBV7-9|TRBJ1-1
TGTGCCAGCACCTACGTGGGACACCAGAACACTGAAGCTTTCTTT
CASTYVGHQNTEAFF
>-|TRBD2|TRBV5-6|TRBJ2-7
TGTGCCAGCAGCCCCAGACTAGCGGGGGGCTACGAGCAGTACTTC
CASSPRLAGGYEQYF
>-|-|TRBV18|TRBJ2-1
TGTGCCAGCTCACCGGCCAGCTCCTACAATGAGCAGTTCTTC
CASSPASSYNEQFF
>-|TRBD2|TRBV5-4|TRBJ2-5
TGTGCCAGCAGCAGGTCTAGCGGGGGGGCATCAGAGACCCAGTACTTC
CASSRSSGGASETQYF
>-|TRBD1|TRBV5-4|TRBJ1-2
TGTGCCAGCAGCTTTGGGACAGCTAACTATGGCTACACCTTC
CASSFGTANYGYTF
>-|-|TRBV10-3|TRBJ1-1
TGTGCCATCAGTGAGGCCCGGACACTGAACACTGAAGCTTTCTTT
CAISEARTLNTEAFF
>-|-|TRBV6-5|TRBJ2-5
TGTGCCAGCTCCGCACGGGACACAGCTATGGGGACCCAGTACTTC
CASSARDTAMGTQYF
>-|TRBD1|TRBV5-1|TRBJ1-4
TGCGCCAGCAGCCTGACCGGGACAGGGAACGAAAAACTGTTTTTT
CASSLTGTGNEKLFF
>-|TRBD1|TRBV10-1|TRBJ2-2
TGCGCCAGCAGTGTTTGGCAGGGGGCTGGGGCCGGGGAGCTGTTTTTT
CASSVWQGAGAGELFF
>few|TRBD1|TRBV6-6|TRBJ2-3
TGTGCCAGCAGTTACTCAGGGGGCGCCGGCACAGATACGCAGTATTTT
CASSYSGGAGTDTQYF
>-|-|TRBV29-1|TRBJ2-5
TGCAGCGTTGGTGGGGAGGAGACCCAGTACTTC
CSVGGEETQYF
>-|TRBD1|TRBV24-1|TRBJ2-5
TGTGCCACCAGTGATTCCCGGGACAGCCCTCAAGAGACCCAGTACTTC
CATSDSRDSPQETQYF
>-|TRBD1|TRBV5-1|TRBJ1-4
TGCGCCAGCAGCTTACAGGGGCGGCAAAATGAAAAACTGTTTTTT
CASSLQGRQNEKLFF
>-|-|TRBV19|TRBJ1-6
TGTGCCAGTAGTCCCCGAGGGGGCTCCTATAATTCACCCCTCCACTTT
CASSPRGGSYNSPLHF
>-|TRBD1|TRBV28|TRBJ2-7
TGTGCCAGCCACGGGACAGGGGGCTACGAGCAGTACTTC
CASHGTGGYEQYF
>-|-|TRBV5-1|TRBJ1-2
TGCGCCAGCAGCTTGGCGATCAGTAACTATGGCTACACCTTC
CASSLAISNYGYTF
>-|-|TRBV6-5|TRBJ1-2
TGTGCCAGCAGTTACTACAGCGGAAACTATGGCTACACCTTC
CASSYYSGNYGYTF
>-|-|TRBV6-1|TRBJ2-7
TGTGCCAGCAGTGACCTTTTGCGCTCCTACGAGCAGTACTTC
CASSDLLRSYEQYF